Listed here is a single T cell receptor (beta chain). Its antigen is not identified. A much larger clone differs by one base, so this may be a read error. Sequencing was performed with immunoSEQ multiplex PCR; in TCRdb, only in-frame clones are kept and a portion is missing. The repertoire holds over 2 million clones, with 95% as singletons. This CDR3 has 15 amino acids. CDR1 and CDR2 (germline): MRHNA, SNTAGT. These data belong to a study of shared clonotypes between healthy human individuals. Study-level findings and limits: Compared with clonotypes that all four donors shared, non-shared clonotypes had lower generation probabilities.

The origin of this receptor is a man aged 18 to 30 in good health. The chain is built from TRBV6-4 and TRBJ1-6; weak D call: TRBD1 (5 bases). Sequencing input: naive CD4+ T cells sorted from blood. Subset of the sample: CD45RA+ positively selected. The CDR3 DNA sequence: TGTGCCAGCAGTGACGAGGCAGGGTTTAATTTACCCCTCCACTTT. Protein product: CASSDEAGFNLPLHF.